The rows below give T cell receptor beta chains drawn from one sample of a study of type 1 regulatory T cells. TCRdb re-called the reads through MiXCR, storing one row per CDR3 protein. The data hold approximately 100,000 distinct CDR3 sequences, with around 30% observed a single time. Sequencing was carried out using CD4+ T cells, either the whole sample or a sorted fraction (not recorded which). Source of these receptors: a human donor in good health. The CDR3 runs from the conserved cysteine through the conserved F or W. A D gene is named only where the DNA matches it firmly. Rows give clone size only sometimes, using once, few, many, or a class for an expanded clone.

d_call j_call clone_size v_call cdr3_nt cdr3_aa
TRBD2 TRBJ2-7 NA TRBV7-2 TGTGCCAGCAGCAAGACTAGCGGGAGCTCGTACGAGCAGTACTTC CASSKTSGSSYEQYF
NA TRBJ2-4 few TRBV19 TGTGCCAGTAGACCGGAGGGGACCCTTGGTATTCAGTACTTC CASRPEGTLGIQYF
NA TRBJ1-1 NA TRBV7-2 TGTGCCAGCAGCTTAGGTCTACAGGGCTTGGCTTTCTTT CASSLGLQGLAFF
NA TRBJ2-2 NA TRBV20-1 TGCAGTGCTCCCGGGCGAGGGGCCGGGGAGCTGTTTTTT CSAPGRGAGELFF
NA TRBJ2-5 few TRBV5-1 TGCGCCAGCAGCTTGTTCGTTAGCCAAGAGACCCAGTACTTC CASSLFVSQETQYF
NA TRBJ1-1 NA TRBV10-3 TGTGCCATCAGTGACGGGAACACTGAAGCTTTCTTT CAISDGNTEAFF
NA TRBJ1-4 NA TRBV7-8 TGTGCCAGCAGCTCTACCGGTGAAAAACTGTTCTTT CASSSTGEKLFF
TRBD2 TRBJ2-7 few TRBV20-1 TGCAGTGCTACCCAGGGACTAGCGGGAGGCCGCTCCTACGAGCAGTACTTC CSATQGLAGGRSYEQYF
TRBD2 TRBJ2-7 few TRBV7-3 TGTGCCAGCAGCTTAAGTAGCGGGGACTCCTACGAGCAGTACTTC CASSLSSGDSYEQYF
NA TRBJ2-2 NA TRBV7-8 TGTGCCAGCAGCTTCGAGACGTATGCCACCGGGGAGCTGTTTTTT CASSFETYATGELFF
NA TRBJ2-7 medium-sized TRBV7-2 TGTGCCAGCAGCTTCCGGACAGCCTCCTACGAGCAGTACTTC CASSFRTASYEQYF
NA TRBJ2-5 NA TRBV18 TGTGCCAGCTCACCTCCGTCACTCGCTAAAGAGACCCAGTACTTC CASSPPSLAKETQYF
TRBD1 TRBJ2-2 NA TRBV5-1 TGCGCCAGCAGCTTACAGGGGGCGAACACCGGGGAGCTGTTTTTT CASSLQGANTGELFF
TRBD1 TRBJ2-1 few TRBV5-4 TGTGCCAGCAGCCCCCGAGGGGGCAGGGGGCGAGACAATGAGCAGTTCTTC CASSPRGGRGRDNEQFF
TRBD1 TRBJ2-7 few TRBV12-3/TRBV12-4 TGTGCCAGCAGTCCGTGGGGACAGAACTACGAGCAGTACTTC CASSPWGQNYEQYF
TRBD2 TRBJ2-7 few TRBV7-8 TGTGCCAGCAGCTTTCGAGCGGGAGATCCCTACGAGCAGTACTTC CASSFRAGDPYEQYF
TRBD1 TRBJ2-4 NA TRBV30 TGTGCCTGGAGCGGGACAGGGAACGCCAAAAACATTCAGTACTTC CAWSGTGNAKNIQYF
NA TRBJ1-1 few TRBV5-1 TGCGCCAGCAGCTGGGACCGGGAGTTGAACACTGAAGCTTTCTTT CASSWDRELNTEAFF
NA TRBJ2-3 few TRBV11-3 TGTGCCAGCAGCTTAGGGGAGCCCTGGGGGGCGAGAAGCACAGATACGCAGTATTTT CASSLGEPWGARSTDTQYF
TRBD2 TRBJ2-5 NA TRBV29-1 TGCAGCGCCCTCCTAGCGGGAGTAGAGACCCAGTACTTC CSALLAGVETQYF
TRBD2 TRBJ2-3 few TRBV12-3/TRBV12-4 TGTGCCACCAACGGACTAGCAAGCGATACGCAGTATTTT CATNGLASDTQYF
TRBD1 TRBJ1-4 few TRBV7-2 TGTGCCAGCAGCTTACCCGGACAGGGTGGCTTGGCTAATGAAAAACTGTTTTTT CASSLPGQGGLANEKLFF
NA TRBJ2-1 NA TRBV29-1 TGCAGCGTTGAATCTAATGAGCAGTTCTTC CSVESNEQFF